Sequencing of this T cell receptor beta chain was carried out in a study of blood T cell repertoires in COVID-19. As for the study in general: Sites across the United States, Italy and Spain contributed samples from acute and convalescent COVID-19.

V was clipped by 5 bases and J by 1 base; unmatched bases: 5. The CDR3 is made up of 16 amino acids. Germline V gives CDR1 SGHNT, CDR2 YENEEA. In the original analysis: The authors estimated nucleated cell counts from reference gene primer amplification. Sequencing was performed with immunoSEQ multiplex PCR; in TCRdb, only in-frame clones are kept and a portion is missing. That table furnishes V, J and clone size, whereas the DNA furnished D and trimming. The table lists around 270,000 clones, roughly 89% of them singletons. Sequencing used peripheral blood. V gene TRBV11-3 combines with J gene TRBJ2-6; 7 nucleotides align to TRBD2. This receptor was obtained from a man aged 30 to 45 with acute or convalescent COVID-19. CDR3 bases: TGTGCCAGCAGCCCTCGGGGGGTTTCTGGGGCCAACGTCCTGACTTTC. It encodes CASSPRGVSGANVLTF.